The 17 T cell receptor beta chains reported below all come from one sample, sequenced in a study of T cell changes during pregnancy in multiple sclerosis. This table comes from immunoSEQ multiplex PCR, and its TCRdb copy is limited to in-frame clones, with some not included. The sample has over 30,000 clones; approximately 89% are singletons. The sequenced sample was CD4+ T cells from peripheral blood mononuclear cells, obtained in the second trimester of pregnancy. The receptors were sampled from a female donor in good health, enrolled as a control in a pregnancy study.

This chain uses TRBV5-1 with TRBJ1-4, with 8 positions matching TRBD1. V was pared by 5 bases and J by 10 bases, with 10 bases of the junction left unmatched. The CDR3 covers 14 residues. Germline lookup yields CDR1 SGHRS and CDR2 YFSETQ. Here the CDR3 DNA reads TGCGCCAGCAGAACACAGGGGGGACCGGGAAAACTGTTTTTT. Translation: CASRTQGGPGKLFF.

This sequence joins TRBV4-2 and TRBJ1-2; 9 positions agree with TRBD1. The CDR3 extends over 14 amino acids. The trim removed 6 bases at V and 6 bases at J, leaving 8 bases unmatched. Germline V lookup: CDR1 LGHNA, CDR2 YNFKEQ. The CDR3, as DNA: TGTGCCAGCAGACTAGGGACAGGGAAAGATGGCTACACCTTC. Its protein product is CASRLGTGKDGYTF.

In its sample, this clone was seen once. The chain joins TRBV6-4 to TRBJ1-1; 8 positions agree with TRBD1. Germline assignment: CDR1 MRHNA and CDR2 SNTAGT. This CDR3 has 14 amino acids. Unmatched junction bases numbered 5, after V lost 3 bases and J lost 5 bases. The CDR3 protein is CASSDTDRATEAFF. The CDR3 DNA is TGTGCCAGCAGTGATACGGACAGGGCGACTGAAGCTTTCTTT.

The rearrangement links TRBV7-9 to TRBJ2-1, with 9 bases matching TRBD1. The ends lost 2 bases at V and 8 bases at J; junction bases unmatched: 7. Germline V gives CDR1 SEHNR, CDR2 FQNEAQ (reference sequence). The CDR3 runs to 15 residues. CDR3 nucleotides: TGTGCCAGCAGCTTATACCGGGACAGGGCCCATGAGCAGTTCTTC. The encoded protein is CASSLYRDRAHEQFF. Using reference TRBV7-9 and TRBJ2-1 for the parts outside the CDR3, the full variable domain is DTGVSQNPRHKITKRGQNVTFRCDPISEHNRLYWYRQTLGQGPEFLTYFQNEAQLEKSRLLSDRFSAERPKGSFSTLEIQRTEQGDSAMYLCASSLYRDRAHEQFFGPGTRLTVL.

The chain has TRBV4-3 and TRBJ1-2; weak D call: TRBD1 (5 bases). The V gene's germline CDR1 is LGHNA and CDR2 YSLEER. The CDR3 consists of 15 residues. V dropped 0 bases and J dropped 8 bases, with 16 bases sitting between them. DNA for the CDR3: TGCGCCAGCAGCCAAGAGGGGCTGCCGGGGGGGGGCTACACCTTC. Its translation: CASSQEGLPGGGYTF.

CDR3 DNA sequence: TGTGCCACCAGCAGAAGGTTGGGGCTCAGCGATGGCAGGGCCAAAAACATTCAGTACTTC. The encoded protein is CATSRRLGLSDGRAKNIQYF. The rearrangement uses TRBV15 and TRBJ2-4, with TRBD1 as a possible D gene (5 bases). Germline V CDR1 and CDR2: LNHNV, YYDKDF (reference sequence). The CDR3 sequence is 20 residues long. Trimming left V 2 bases short and J 1 base short, with 24 bases between.

This rearrangement joins TRBV5-4 to TRBJ2-7; 8 bases align to TRBD1. Germline loops: CDR1 SGHNT, CDR2 YYREEE (reference sequence). V gave up 4 bases and J gave up 3 bases; unmatched junction bases: 6. This CDR3 is built from 14 residues. CDR3 residues: CASSRQGQVYEQYF. The CDR3 DNA is TGTGCCAGCAGCCGCCAGGGACAGGTCTACGAGCAGTACTTC.

J is TRBJ1-1 and V is TRBV7-9; D perhaps matches TRBD1 (5 bases). V lost 1 base and J 0 bases, leaving 15 bases between the germline ends. CDR3 size: 17 residues. Germline CDR1 and CDR2: SEHNR and FQNEAQ (reference sequence). The CDR3 here is CASSLGQFRVMNTEAFF. As DNA, the CDR3 is TGTGCCAGCAGCTTAGGACAGTTCCGAGTAATGAACACTGAAGCTTTCTTT.

V usage is TRBV15 and J usage is TRBJ2-7, with 7 bases fitting TRBD2. V was pared by 5 bases and J by 3 bases, with 13 bases of the junction left unmatched. Germline V CDR1 and CDR2: LNHNV, YYDKDF (reference sequence). This CDR3 is 16 amino acids long. CDR3 loop: CATSAGGRLAVYEQYF. The CDR3 coding sequence is TGTGCCACCAGCGCGGGTGGGAGACTAGCTGTCTACGAGCAGTACTTC.

This clone was found once. V gene TRBV12-5 combines with J gene TRBJ2-1, with a possible D match to TRBD1 (6 bases). CDR1 is LGHNT, CDR2 FRNRAP, per germline. The CDR3 is 15 amino acids. V was shortened by 5 bases and J by 7 bases, with 18 bases between the two germline ends. CDR3 protein: CASGPGRTETNEQFF. In DNA form, the CDR3 reads TGTGCTAGTGGTCCCGGCCGGACAGAAACGAATGAGCAGTTCTTC.

The chain employs TRBV18 and TRBJ2-7; 13 nucleotides line up with TRBD2. Looked up from germline, CDR1 is KGHSH and CDR2 is LQKENI. The CDR3 is 13 amino acids. After removal of 3 bases from V and 7 bases from J, the junction contained 0 bases not matched to a gene. The CDR3 nucleotides are TGTGCCAGCTCACCGGGACTAGCGGGGGAGCAGTACTTC. It specifies CASSPGLAGEQYF. Full variable domain (missing parts from reference TRBV18 and TRBJ2-7): NAGVMQNPRHLVRRRGQEARLRCSPMKGHSHVYWYRQLPEEGLKFMVYLQKENIIDESGMPKERFSAEFPKEGPSILRIQQVVRGDSAAYFCASSPGLAGEQYFGPGTRLTVT.

This chain connects TRBV4-2 to TRBJ1-1; 11 nucleotides agree with TRBD1. Germline CDR1 and CDR2: LGHNA and YNFKEQ. This CDR3 spans 13 amino acids. The junction had 3 bases not matched to a gene; V was cut back by 8 bases and J by 4 bases. The CDR3 DNA sequence: TGTGCCAGCTGGGGACAGGGGGTCACTGAAGCTTTCTTT. This translates into CASWGQGVTEAFF.

V and J are TRBV25-1 and TRBJ1-1; 7 bases map to TRBD1. The CDR3 contains 15 residues. J gave up 1 base and V 5 bases, and 7 bases lay outside the gene matches. The germline gives CDR1 MGHDK, CDR2 SYGVNS. In nucleotides, the CDR3 is TGTGCCAGCAGTCCGGGACAGAACAAGAACACTGAAGCTTTCTTT. As protein: CASSPGQNKNTEAFF.

The gene calls are TRBV19 and TRBJ1-1; D not resolved. The ends were cut back, 6 bases at V and 3 bases at J, with 17 bases in the middle. CDR3 length: 15 amino acids. CDR1 and CDR2 from the germline V gene are LNHDA and SQIVND (reference sequence). The CDR3 loop reads CASRPGRVGHTEAFF. For the CDR3, the DNA is TGTGCCAGTAGACCTGGGAGGGTCGGGCACACTGAAGCTTTCTTT.

The chain carries TRBV7-3 and TRBJ2-7, with D uncertain. The CDR3 consists of 13 residues. Trimming took 3 bases from V and 7 from J, leaving 13 bases between them. Germline loops: CDR1 SGHTA, CDR2 FQGTGA. The CDR3 here is CASSFSRSREQYF. Written as DNA, the CDR3 is TGTGCCAGCAGCTTTTCTAGGTCCCGGGAGCAGTACTTC.

The CDR3 bases are TGTGCCAGCAGCCTTTTTAAGGGGGATAATTCACCCCTCCACTTT. Protein: CASSLFKGDNSPLHF. This chain uses TRBV7-2 with TRBJ1-6; D might be TRBD1 (6 bases). Germline CDR1 SGHTA, CDR2 FQGNSA. The ends were cut back, 5 bases at V and 5 bases at J, with 13 bases in the middle. This CDR3 has 15 residues.

The genes are TRBV7-9 and TRBJ1-3; no clear D gene. Trimming pared 2 bases from V and 2 bases from J, leaving 4 bases between. The CDR3 length is 13 residues. The germline gives CDR1 SEHNR, CDR2 FQNEAQ (reference sequence). In nucleotides, the CDR3 is TGTGCCAGCAGCTTATGGCCTGGAAACACCATATATTTT. This codes for CASSLWPGNTIYF.